The 11 T cell receptor beta chains presented below share a single source sample, sequenced in a study of cytomegalovirus exposure and HLA in healthy donors. Researchers ran the PCR with 60 Vbeta and 13 Jbeta primers. Libraries were prepared by immunoSEQ multiplex PCR; TCRdb keeps only in-frame clonotypes and omits some of them. The sample holds around 200,000 clones, 75% to 85% seen once. The sequenced sample consisted of PBMCs. These TCRs come from a woman in her fifties or sixties in good health and CMV-seropositive.

The V and J genes are TRBV6-1 and TRBJ2-5; TRBD2 agrees at 11 bases. Trimming removed 0 bases from V and 5 bases from J; junction bases left unmatched: 2. In germline, CDR1 is MNHNS, CDR2 SASEGT. The CDR3 is made up of 15 amino acids. As DNA, the CDR3 is TGTGCCAGCAGTGAAGCGTCTAGCGGGAGGGAGACCCAGTACTTC. Amino acid sequence: CASSEASSGRETQYF.

This chain connects TRBV6-4 to TRBJ2-7, with 10 bases fitting TRBD2. This CDR3 region has 15 residues. The germline V gene encodes CDR1 MRHNA and CDR2 SNTAGT. Trimming took 6 bases from V and 2 from J; bases not matched to a gene: 7. CDR3 DNA: TGTGCCAGCAGAGAATATAGCGGGGGGCCCTACGAGCAGTACTTC. Protein sequence: CASREYSGGPYEQYF.

The chain combines TRBV15 with TRBJ2-3; maybe TRBD1 (5 bases). This CDR3 spans 15 amino acids. Trimming took off 7 bases at V and 5 bases at J, with 19 bases between the two ends. Germline CDR1 reads LNHNV; CDR2 reads YYDKDF (reference sequence). CDR3 region: CATMRNKGRIDTQYF. The DNA of the CDR3 is TGTGCCACCATGAGGAACAAGGGGCGAATAGATACGCAGTATTTT.

The rearrangement joins TRBV9 to TRBJ2-2; D perhaps matches TRBD2 (6 bases). The V and J ends lost 7 bases and 7 bases respectively, with 14 bases between them. CDR1 SGDLS and CDR2 YYNGEE come from the germline V gene. There are 13 residues in the CDR3. The CDR3: CASRAGSDGELFF. The CDR3 nucleotides read TGTGCCAGCCGAGCCGGGAGTGACGGGGAGCTGTTTTTT.

This chain connects TRBV20-1 to TRBJ2-1; D is uncertain. Trimming left V 6 bases short and J 5 bases short, with 5 bases between. Germline V CDR1 and CDR2: DFQATT, SNEGSKA (reference sequence). This CDR3 contains 10 residues. The CDR3 reads CSATNNEQFF. For the CDR3, the DNA is TGCAGTGCCACAAACAATGAGCAGTTCTTC.

V gene TRBV5-6 combines with J gene TRBJ2-7; TRBD1 matches 11 bases. Germline V CDR1 and CDR2: SGHDT, YYEEEE. This CDR3 contains 15 residues. The trim removed 1 base at V and 5 bases at J, leaving 5 bases unmatched. The CDR3 is CASSLLGQGDHEQYF. Written as DNA, the CDR3 is TGTGCCAGCAGCTTGCTGGGACAGGGGGACCACGAGCAGTACTTC. Variable domain in full (rest from reference TRBV5-6 and TRBJ2-7): DAGVTQSPTHLIKTRGQQVTLRCSPKSGHDTVSWYQQALGQGPQFIFQYYEEEERQRGNFPDRFSGHQFPNYSSELNVNALLLGDSALYLCASSLLGQGDHEQYFGPGTRLTVT.

This clone has more than one count but fewer than ten. The chain is built from TRBV28 and TRBJ1-4; D ambiguous. Trimming took off 3 bases at V and 6 bases at J, with 14 bases between the two ends. Per the germline V gene, CDR1 is MDHEN and CDR2 is SYDVKM. The CDR3 consists of 15 residues. CDR3 residues: CASSLRAGGHEKLFF. DNA for the CDR3: TGTGCCAGCAGTTTGAGGGCAGGCGGACATGAAAAACTGTTTTTT. Drawing the rest from reference TRBV28 and TRBJ1-4, the complete variable domain is DVKVTQSSRYLVKRTGEKVFLECVQDMDHENMFWYRQDPGLGLRLIYFSYDVKMKEKGDIPEGYSVSREKKERFSLILESASTNQTSMYLCASSLRAGGHEKLFFGSGTQLSVL.

J is TRBJ1-4 and V is TRBV5-4; D unresolved. V lost 5 bases to trimming and J lost 2 bases, with 13 bases between them. The CDR3 has 15 residues. In germline, CDR1 is SGHNT, CDR2 YYREEE (reference sequence). The CDR3 region has the DNA TGTGCCAGCAGTGACCGACTGGCGACTAATGAAAAACTGTTTTTT. Translation: CASSDRLATNEKLFF.

This clone was counted between two and nine times. The V gene is TRBV5-1, the J gene TRBJ1-2, with TRBD1 identical over 9 bases. V lost 1 base to trimming and J lost 2 bases; unmatched junction nucleotides: 6. The CDR3 runs 16 residues. Germline assignment: CDR1 SGHRS and CDR2 YFSETQ. The CDR3 reads CASSLTPDRGNYGYTF. Written as DNA, the CDR3 is TGCGCCAGCAGCTTGACCCCGGACAGGGGCAACTATGGCTACACCTTC.

The chain recombines TRBV30 with TRBJ1-5; 8 bases fit TRBD1. The CDR3 loop spans 14 amino acids. The J segment lost 4 bases and the V segment lost 8 bases, leaving 10 bases of the junction unmatched. Germline V gene sequence: CDR1 GTSNPN, CDR2 SVGIG (reference sequence). The CDR3: CAGGWTGLNQPQHF. In DNA, the CDR3 is TGTGCCGGCGGGTGGACAGGGTTAAATCAGCCCCAGCATTTT.

The rearrangement joins TRBV29-1 to TRBJ2-4; 7 bases are a match to TRBD1. The CDR3 has 12 residues. CDR1 is SQVTM and CDR2 is ANQGSEA in the germline V gene. V lost 7 bases, J lost 8 bases, and 8 bases stayed unmatched. DNA for the CDR3: TGCAGCGGCCGAGGGGACAGATACATTCAGTACTTC. Protein sequence: CSGRGDRYIQYF. The full variable domain, its missing parts supplied by reference TRBV29-1 and TRBJ2-4, is SAVISQKPSRDICQRGTSLTIQCQVDSQVTMMFWYRQQPGQSLTLIATANQGSEATYESGFVIDKFPISRPNLTFSTLTVSNMSPEDSSIYLCSGRGDRYIQYFGAGTRLSVL.